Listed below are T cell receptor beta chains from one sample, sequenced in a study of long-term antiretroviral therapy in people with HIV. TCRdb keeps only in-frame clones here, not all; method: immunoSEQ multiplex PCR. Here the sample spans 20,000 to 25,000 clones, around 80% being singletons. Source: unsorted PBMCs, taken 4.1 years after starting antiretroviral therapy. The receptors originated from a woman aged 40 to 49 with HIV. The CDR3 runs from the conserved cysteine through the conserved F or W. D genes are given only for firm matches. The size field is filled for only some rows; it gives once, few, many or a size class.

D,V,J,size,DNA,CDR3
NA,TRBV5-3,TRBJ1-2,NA,TGTGCCAGCAGCCCCACCGAGTACTATGGCTACACCTTC,CASSPTEYYGYTF
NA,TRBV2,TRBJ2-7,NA,TGTGCCAGCAGTGAGTCCGATCAGGGTCCCTACGAGCAGTACTTC,CASSESDQGPYEQYF
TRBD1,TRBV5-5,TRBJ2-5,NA,TGTGCCAGCAGCCTCACAGGGGTTGAGACCCAGTACTTC,CASSLTGVETQYF
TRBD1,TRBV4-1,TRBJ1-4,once,TGCGCCAGCAGCCAGTTGACCGGGACAGGGAGCGAAAAACTGTTTTTT,CASSQLTGTGSEKLFF
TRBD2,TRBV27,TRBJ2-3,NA,TGTGCCAGCAGTTTTGCTAGCGGGAGGACAGGTTCAGATACGCAGTATTTT,CASSFASGRTGSDTQYF
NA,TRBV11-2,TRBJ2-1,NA,TGTGCCAGCAGCTTAGAATGGAATGAGCAGTTCTTC,CASSLEWNEQFF
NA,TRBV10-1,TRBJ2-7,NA,TGCGCCAGCAGTATGGGGGGCTCCTACGAGCAGTACTTC,CASSMGGSYEQYF
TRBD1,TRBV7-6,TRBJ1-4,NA,TGTGCCAGCAGCTCACGACCAGGGACAGGGGTTGAAAAACTGTTTTTT,CASSSRPGTGVEKLFF
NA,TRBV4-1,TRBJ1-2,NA,TGCGCCAGCAGCCAAGATGGGGCAGGGACGATCTATGGCTACACCTTC,CASSQDGAGTIYGYTF
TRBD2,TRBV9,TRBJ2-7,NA,TGTGCCAGCAGCGAGACTAGCGGACCATACGAGCAGTACTTC,CASSETSGPYEQYF
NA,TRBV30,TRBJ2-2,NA,TGTGCCTGGAGCCCTACTCGGGAGCTGTTTTTT,CAWSPTRELFF
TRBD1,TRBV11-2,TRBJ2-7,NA,TGTGCCAGCAGCTTAGGGGACAGCTACGAGCAGTACTTC,CASSLGDSYEQYF
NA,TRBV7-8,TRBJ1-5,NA,TGTGCCACCGGCGGCGTAGACAATCAGCCCCAGCATTTT,CATGGVDNQPQHF
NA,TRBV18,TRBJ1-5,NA,TGTGCCAGCTCACCATTTCGGCGGAATAATCAGCCCCAGCATTTT,CASSPFRRNNQPQHF
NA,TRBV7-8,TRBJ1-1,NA,TGTGCCAGCAGTCCACAGGCTCTGAACACTGAAGCTTTCTTT,CASSPQALNTEAFF
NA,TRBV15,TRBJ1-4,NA,TGTGCCACCAGCAGGGCGAATGAAAAACTGTTTTTT,CATSRANEKLFF
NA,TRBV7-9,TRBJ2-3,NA,TGTGCCAGCAGCGAAGGATCCACAGAGACAACAAACACAGATACGCAGTATTTT,CASSEGSTETTNTDTQYF
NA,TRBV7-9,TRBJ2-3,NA,TGTGCCAGCAGCTCAGCTACCCCAGATACGCAGTATTTT,CASSSATPDTQYF
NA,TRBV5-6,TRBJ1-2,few,TGTGCCAGCAGCATATACAGGCTTGGCGGCTACACCTTC,CASSIYRLGGYTF
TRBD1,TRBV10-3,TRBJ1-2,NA,TGTGCCATCAGTCACCGGGACAGCGCTAACTATGGCTACACCTTC,CAISHRDSANYGYTF
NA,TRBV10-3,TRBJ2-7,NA,TGTGCCATCAGTGAGTCGGCGGGCTACGAGCAGTACTTC,CAISESAGYEQYF
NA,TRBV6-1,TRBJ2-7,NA,TGTGCCAGCAGTGTTACTGGCGGGCGTTTCTCCTACGAGCAGTACTTC,CASSVTGGRFSYEQYF
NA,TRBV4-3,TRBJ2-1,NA,TGCGCCAGCAGCCAAGCCCCAGGCCTGAAGGGGAGTGAGCAGTTCTTC,CASSQAPGLKGSEQFF
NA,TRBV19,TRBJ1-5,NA,TGTGCCAGTACTAAGTATAGCAATCAGCCCCAGCATTTT,CASTKYSNQPQHF